This passage covers 14 T cell receptor beta chains from one sample sequenced in a study of tumor and adjacent non-tumor tissue in lung cancer. Three rounds of nested PCR, following a modified ARM-PCR protocol, produced the TCRbeta library. TCRdb analysed the multiplex PCR reads with MiXCR anew, one entry per CDR3 protein. The sample lists roughly 200,000 distinct CDR3 sequences, less than 80% occurring once. This sample's RNA came from whole unsorted tissue. The sequenced sample consisted of lung tumor tissue. These receptors originate from a man aged 55 to 70 with non-small cell lung cancer.

About this clonotype: Just one base apart from a much larger clone, this may be a read error. The chain couples TRBV20-1 to TRBJ2-3, with 14 bases matching TRBD2. Germline CDR1 and CDR2: DFQATT and SNEGSKA (reference sequence). The CDR3 is 16 residues long. The CDR3 loop is CSATMTSGRAIDTKYF. The CDR3 DNA reads TGCAGTGCTACCATGACTAGCGGGAGGGCGATAGATACGAAGTATTTT.

Of note for this clonotype: Just one base apart from a much larger clone, this may be a read error. The gene calls are TRBV14 and TRBJ2-3; D gene ambiguous. Germline-derived CDR1 and CDR2 are SGHDN and FVKESK. CDR3 size: 16 residues. CDR3 amino acids: CVSSQRRRSSTDTQYF. CDR3 in DNA: TGTGTCAGCAGCCAAAGACGTCGGTCTAGCACAGATACGCAGTATTTT. The variable domain in full, with the rest retrieved from reference TRBV14 and TRBJ2-3, is EAGVTQFPSHSVIEKGQTVTLRCDPISGHDNLYWYRRVMGKEIKFLLHFVKESKQDESGMPNNRFLAERTGGTYSTLKVQPAELEDSGVYFCVSSQRRRSSTDTQYFGPGTRLTVL.

About this clonotype itself: A much larger clone differs by one base, so this may be a read error. The chain uses TRBV20-1 and TRBJ2-6; D may be TRBD1 or TRBD2 (5 bases each). CDR3 length equals 14 residues. Germline CDR1 reads DFQATT; CDR2 reads SNEGSKA (reference sequence). The CDR3 nucleotides are TGCAGTGCCCTGGTCGGGGCTGGGGCCAACGCCCTGACTTTC. Translation gives CSALVGAGANALTF.

The V call is TRBV4-2, the J call TRBJ1-2, with 7 bases aligning to TRBD1. This CDR3 spans 17 amino acids. CDR1 LGHNA and CDR2 YNFKEQ come from the germline V gene. Germline trimming cut 10 bases from V and 0 bases from J; bases unmatched to any gene: 17. The CDR3 DNA reads TGTGCCAACAGGCTAGAGACAGGAGGGGGCTCTAACTATGGCTACACCTTC. It translates to CANRLETGGGSNYGYTF.

Points on this clonotype: A read error may account for a junction end that differs from germline. V and J are TRBV4-3 and TRBJ2-7; 7 nucleotides match TRBD2. Germline V gene lookup returns CDR1 LGHNA and CDR2 YSLEER. The CDR3 is made up of 15 amino acids. The DNA of the CDR3 is TGCGCCATCAGCCAAGAACTAGCGCCTTCCTACGTGCAGTACTTC. Protein product: CAISQELAPSYVQYF.

In this sample, this clonotype turned up once. A much larger clone lies a single base off, so this may be a read error. The V and J genes are TRBV20-1 and TRBJ2-5; D is tentatively TRBD1 or TRBD2 (5 bases each). The CDR3 contains 15 residues. Germline-derived CDR1 and CDR2 are DFQATT and SNEGSKA (reference sequence). The CDR3 region is CCARWGSAPQETQYF. The CDR3 DNA is TGCTGTGCTAGGTGGGGGTCGGCTCCCCAAGAGACCCAGTACTTC.

In regard to this clonotype: This may stem from a read error, because a much larger clone lies one nucleotide away. In this CDR3 the conserved last residue, phenylalanine or tryptophan, is missing, so a read error is likely. The CDR3 region is CATGREPRETQYL. The CDR3 DNA reads TGTGCCACCGGCAGGGAACCCCGAGAGACCCAGTACTTA. The chain carries TRBV6-5 and TRBJ2-5; D is perhaps TRBD1 (5 bases). Germline CDR1 is MNHEY and CDR2 is SVGAGI. This CDR3 is built from 13 residues. V was cut by 10 bases and J by 4 bases, with 16 bases left in between.

This clonotype was seen repeatedly, ten times or more. The chain uses TRBV6-1 and TRBJ1-1; tentative D call: TRBD1 (5 bases). This CDR3 has 12 amino acids. Trimming left V 3 bases short and J 7 bases short, with 9 bases between. The germline CDR1 and CDR2 sequences are MNHNS and SASEGT. This CDR3 is CASSDGGSEAFF. The CDR3 DNA follows: TGTGCCAGCAGTGATGGGGGAAGTGAAGCTTTCTTT.

Many counts were recorded for this clonotype. V usage is TRBV12-3 or TRBV12-4 and J usage is TRBJ1-5; D is ambiguous. V was pared by 3 bases and J by 7 bases, with 10 bases between. This CDR3 spans 13 amino acids. This CDR3 reads CASSLRVGQPQHF. The DNA for the CDR3 is TGTGCCAGCAGTTTGAGGGTAGGCCAGCCCCAGCATTTT.

This clonotype has only a few counts. V and J are TRBV7-2 and TRBJ1-5; weak D call: TRBD1 (6 bases). CDR1 SGHTA and CDR2 FQGNSA come from the germline V gene. The CDR3 extends over 13 amino acids. Trimming took off 7 bases at V and 6 bases at J, with 13 bases between the two ends. CDR3 region: CASNPDRSQPQHF. The CDR3, as DNA: TGTGCCAGCAACCCGGACAGAAGTCAGCCCCAGCATTTT.

Turning to this clonotype: One end of the junction fails to match germline, which may point to a read error. The J gene is TRBJ2-3, the V gene TRBV20-1; D remains ambiguous. CDR1 is DFQATT and CDR2 is SNEGSKA in the germline V gene (reference sequence). The CDR3 consists of 13 residues. This CDR3 is CCASQQPTDTQYF. DNA for the CDR3: TGCTGTGCGAGCCAGCAGCCCACAGATACGCAGTATTTT.

Comments on this clonotype: Lacking the conserved final phenylalanine or tryptophan, this CDR3 likely reflects a read error. The limits of the CDR3 on the DNA are not certain, so only TCRdb's listed CDR3 is given. The chain recombines TRBV20-1 with TRBJ1-6. Germline CDR1 reads DFQATT; CDR2 reads SNEGSKA (reference sequence). Inclusive of both ends, the CDR3 amounts to 15 amino acids. CDR3 loop: CSVPDASSYNSPLHL.

A remark on this clonotype: Since no conserved phenylalanine or tryptophan closes the CDR3, a read error is the likely cause. The chain employs TRBV11-2 and TRBJ2-2; perhaps TRBD2 as D (5 bases). The V gene lost 0 bases and the J gene lost 10 bases, with 9 bases spanning the gap. Germline CDR1 SGHAT, CDR2 FQNNGV. The CDR3 has 13 amino acids. CDR3 in amino acids: CASSLERAEELFI. CDR3 DNA sequence: TGTGCCAGCAGCTTAGAGAGGGCCGAGGAGCTGTTTATT.

In the case of this clonotype: An end of the junction differs from the germline gene, which may be a read error. The V call is TRBV20-1, the J call TRBJ1-2; TRBD1 matches 9 bases. The CDR3 contains 13 residues. Germline CDR1 and CDR2: DFQATT and SNEGSKA (reference sequence). CDR3 bases: TGCAGTGCTAGAAGTCGGGACAGGGACGGCCACACATTC. This codes for CSARSRDRDGHTF.